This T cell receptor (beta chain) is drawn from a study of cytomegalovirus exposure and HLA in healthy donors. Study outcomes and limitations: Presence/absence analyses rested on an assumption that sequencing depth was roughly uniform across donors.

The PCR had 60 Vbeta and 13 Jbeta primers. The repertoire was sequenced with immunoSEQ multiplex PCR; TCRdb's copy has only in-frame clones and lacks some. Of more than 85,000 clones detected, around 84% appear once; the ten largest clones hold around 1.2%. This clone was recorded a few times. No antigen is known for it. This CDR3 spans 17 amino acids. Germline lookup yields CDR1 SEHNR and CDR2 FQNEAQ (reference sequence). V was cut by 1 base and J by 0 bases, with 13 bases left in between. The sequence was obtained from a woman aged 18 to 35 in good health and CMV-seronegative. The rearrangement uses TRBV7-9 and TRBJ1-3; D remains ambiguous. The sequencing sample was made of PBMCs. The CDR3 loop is CASSLGRRTNSGNTIYF. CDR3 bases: TGTGCCAGCAGCTTAGGCCGGCGCACTAACTCTGGAAACACCATATATTTT.